One and the same sample provided the 14 T cell receptor beta chains below, sequenced in a study of T cells after yellow fever vaccination. TCRdb recomputed calls from the 5' RACE reads with MiXCR, one row per CDR3 protein. In the table there are fewer than 350,000 distinct CDR3 sequences, 3.5% to 4.5% of which are singletons. The source was PBMCs, collected 15 days after the yellow fever booster vaccination. The receptors shown here come from a man in his late teens or twenties who received the YFV17D yellow fever vaccine.

Ten or more counts support this clonotype. V and J are TRBV1 and TRBJ2-3. TRBV1 is tagged as a pseudogene. This CDR3 has 14 residues. The CDR3 DNA is TGCACCAGCAGCCAAGATCCCGCGGCAGATACGCAGTATTTT. Translated, it gives CTSSQDPAADTQYF.

This clonotype was counted only a few times. This chain joins TRBV5-4 and TRBJ2-7, with D perhaps matching TRBD2 (6 bases). V shed 4 bases and J shed 6 bases, with 17 bases lying between them. Germline-derived CDR1 and CDR2 are SGHNT and YYREEE (reference sequence). This CDR3 region has 14 residues. The chain's CDR3 is CASSGPGVAGEQYF. CDR3 bases: TGTGCCAGCAGCGGACCGGGGGTCGCGGGCGAGCAGTACTTC.

The V call is TRBV7-9, the J call TRBJ2-7, with TRBD1 as a possible D gene (6 bases). The ends were cut back, 5 bases at V and 1 base at J, with 18 bases in the middle. CDR1 SEHNR and CDR2 FQNEAQ come from the germline V gene (reference sequence). The CDR3 consists of 16 residues. The CDR3 DNA reads as TGTGCCAGCAGCCCCGGGACACCGGAACAATCCTACGAGCAGTACTTC. Amino acids: CASSPGTPEQSYEQYF. The complete variable domain, with remaining parts taken from reference TRBV7-9 and TRBJ2-7, reads DTGVSQNPRHKITKRGQNVTFRCDPISEHNRLYWYRQTLGQGPEFLTYFQNEAQLEKSRLLSDRFSAERPKGSFSTLEIQRTEQGDSAMYLCASSPGTPEQSYEQYFGPGTRLTVT.

The table lists this clonotype with many counts. The chain has TRBV4-3 and TRBJ1-2; D is possibly TRBD1 (6 bases). This CDR3 comprises 15 residues. V lost 2 bases, J lost 2 bases, and 12 bases lay in between. Germline V gene sequence: CDR1 LGHNA, CDR2 YSLEER. The CDR3 loop is CASSQSGAANYGYTF. The CDR3 DNA reads TGCGCCAGCAGCCAATCGGGGGCGGCGAACTATGGCTACACCTTC.

The chain links TRBV7-9 to TRBJ2-7; the D gene is possibly TRBD2 (5 bases). This CDR3 is 13 amino acids long. Germline V gene lookup returns CDR1 SEHNR and CDR2 FQNEAQ (reference sequence). Between the trimmed V and J ends, which lost 5 bases and 6 bases, there was a span of 14 bases. DNA of the CDR3: TGTGCCAGCAGCCCACGGCCGCGGGCCGAGCAGTACTTC. Protein sequence: CASSPRPRAEQYF.

Only a few counts were recorded for this clonotype. The CDR3 DNA is TGTGCCAGCAGTTACCACAGGGGGCTGGGGACCGGGGAGCTGTTTTTT. This gives the protein CASSYHRGLGTGELFF. The rearrangement links TRBV6-6 to TRBJ2-2; the match to TRBD1 covers 9 bases. The CDR3 consists of 16 residues. Germline trimming cut 2 bases from V and 5 bases from J; bases unmatched to any gene: 6. The V gene's germline CDR1 is MNHNY and CDR2 SVGAGI (reference sequence).

This sequence joins TRBV6-2 or TRBV6-3 and TRBJ2-7; the match to TRBD1 covers 7 bases. Per germline, CDR1 MNHEY and CDR2 SVGEGT. Trimming removed 7 bases from V and 2 bases from J; junction bases left unmatched: 5. The CDR3 has 13 amino acids. CDR3 DNA: TGTGCCAGCAATTCGGACAGGACCTACGAGCAGTACGTC. This translates into CASNSDRTYEQYV.

This clonotype was detected a few times. The chain couples TRBV7-2 to TRBJ1-2; no clear D gene. Trimming took 1 base from V and 1 from J, leaving 7 bases between them. Germline CDR1 is SGHTA and CDR2 is FQGNSA. This CDR3 is built from 14 residues. The CDR3: CASSLEGGNYGYTF. In DNA, the CDR3 is TGTGCCAGCAGCTTAGAGGGCGGTAACTATGGCTACACCTTC.

V is TRBV13 and J is TRBJ2-3; TRBD2 matches at 7 bases. J was trimmed by 2 bases and V by 3 bases; bases with no gene match: 14. Germline assignment: CDR1 PRHDT and CDR2 FYEKMQ (reference sequence). This CDR3 has 18 amino acids. The CDR3 nucleotides are TGTGCCAGCAGCTTCCGGGACTACGATCCCGTTTTCACAGATACGCAGTATTTT. It translates to CASSFRDYDPVFTDTQYF.

At least ten counts were recorded for this clonotype. The gene calls are TRBV5-1 and TRBJ2-7; D remains unclear. V gave up 3 bases and J gave up 4 bases, with 8 bases separating them. The germline CDR1 and CDR2 sequences are SGHRS and YFSETQ. This CDR3 has 12 residues. The CDR3 loop reads CASSSNMYEQYF. CDR3 in DNA: TGCGCCAGCAGCTCAAACATGTACGAGCAGTACTTC.

This clonotype turned up a few times. V and J are TRBV6-2 or TRBV6-3 and TRBJ2-3; TRBD2 matches 7 bases. V lost 5 bases, J lost 4 bases, and 15 bases stayed unmatched. Germline values: CDR1 MNHEY, CDR2 SVGEGT. The CDR3 runs to 17 residues. This CDR3 reads CASSPTPGRGKPDTQYF. In nucleotides, the CDR3 is TGTGCCAGCAGTCCTACCCCCGGGCGGGGGAAACCAGATACGCAGTATTTT.

The rearrangement uses TRBV5-1 and TRBJ1-1; D unresolved. V lost 3 bases and J 1 base, leaving 13 bases between the germline ends. CDR3 length: 15 amino acids. Germline-derived CDR1 and CDR2 are SGHRS and YFSETQ. CDR3 sequence (DNA): TGCGCCAGCAGCTCTTCTGTGTCGGGGAACACTGAAGCTTTCTTT. This sequence encodes CASSSSVSGNTEAFF.

The sample holds many counts of this clonotype. The V gene is TRBV4-3, the J gene TRBJ2-1; D possibly corresponds to TRBD2 (6 bases). Looked up from germline, CDR1 is LGHNA and CDR2 is YSLEER. This CDR3 contains 16 residues. V was clipped by 0 bases and J by 4 bases, with 13 bases between them. In DNA, the CDR3 is TGCGCCAGCAGCCAAGATTCTAGCGCTGGATACAATGAGCAGTTCTTC. Translated, it gives CASSQDSSAGYNEQFF.

This clonotype was counted only a few times. The chain employs TRBV30 and TRBJ1-1, with 7 bases matching TRBD1. Germline assignment: CDR1 GTSNPN and CDR2 SVGIG (reference sequence). There are 15 residues in the CDR3. With 2 bases clipped from V and 1 base from J, the junction kept 7 bases outside the gene matches. CDR3 in amino acids: CAWSRTGARNTEAFF. In nucleotides, the CDR3 is TGTGCCTGGAGTAGAACAGGGGCAAGGAACACTGAAGCTTTCTTT. Filled out from reference TRBV30 and TRBJ1-1, the complete variable domain reads SQTIHQWPATLVQPVGSPLSLECTVEGTSNPNLYWYRQAAGRGLQLLFYSVGIGQISSEVPQNLSASRPQDRQFILSSKKLLLSDSGFYLCAWSRTGARNTEAFFGQGTRLTVV.